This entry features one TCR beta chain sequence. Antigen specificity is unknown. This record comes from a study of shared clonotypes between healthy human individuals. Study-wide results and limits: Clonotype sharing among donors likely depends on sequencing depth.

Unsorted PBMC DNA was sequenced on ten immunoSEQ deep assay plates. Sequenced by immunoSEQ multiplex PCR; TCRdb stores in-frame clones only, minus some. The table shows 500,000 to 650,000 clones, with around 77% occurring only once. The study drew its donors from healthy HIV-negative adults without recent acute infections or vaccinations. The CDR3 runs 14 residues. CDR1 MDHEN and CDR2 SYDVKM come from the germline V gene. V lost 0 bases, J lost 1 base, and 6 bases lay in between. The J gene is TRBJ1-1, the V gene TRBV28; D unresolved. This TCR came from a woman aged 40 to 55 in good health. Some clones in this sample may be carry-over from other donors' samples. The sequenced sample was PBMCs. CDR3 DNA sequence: TGTGCCAGCAGTTTATGGGCGGGGAACACTGAAGCTTTCTTT. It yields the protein CASSLWAGNTEAFF.